One and the same sample provided the 31 T cell receptor beta chains below, sequenced in a study of T cells after yellow fever vaccination. TCRdb itself ran the 5' RACE reads through MiXCR, one entry per CDR3 protein. The sample contains some 350,000 distinct CDR3 sequences, more than 8.5% of which appear only once. Sequenced material: PBMCs, taken on the day of the first yellow fever vaccination. The receptor set was obtained from a man between 18 and 35 years old who received the YFV17D yellow fever vaccine.

This clonotype has a handful of counts. This rearrangement joins TRBV29-1 to TRBJ2-1; D is unresolved. This CDR3 has 13 amino acids. Germline V gene lookup returns CDR1 SQVTM and CDR2 ANQGSEA. Trimming shortened V by 8 bases and J by 6 bases, and 17 bases separated the two germline ends. CDR3 protein: CSLKGTLLNEQFF. Here the CDR3 DNA reads TGCAGCCTCAAGGGCACCCTCCTCAATGAGCAGTTCTTC.

The CDR3, as DNA: TGTGCCGGGGGGCAACCTGAGGCTTACAATGAGCAGTTCTTC. This translates into CAGGQPEAYNEQFF. The rearrangement links TRBV6-1 to TRBJ2-1, with D perhaps being TRBD1 or TRBD2 (6 bases each). Germline values: CDR1 MNHNS, CDR2 SASEGT. The CDR3 contains 14 residues. The ends were cut back, 11 bases at V and 4 bases at J, with 18 bases in the middle.

This clonotype showed up just a few times. The rearrangement joins TRBV12-3 or TRBV12-4 to TRBJ1-3; D is perhaps TRBD1 (5 bases). V gave up 9 bases and J gave up 4 bases, with 13 bases separating them. This CDR3 has 13 residues. The CDR3 DNA reads as TGTGCCAGTGAGGGGTTCGCGGGAAACACCATATATTTT. The encoded protein is CASEGFAGNTIYF.

J is TRBJ2-7 and V is TRBV30; 9 nucleotides match TRBD1. This CDR3 comprises 13 residues. CDR1 and CDR2 (germline): GTSNPN, SVGIG (reference sequence). Trimming at V came to 3 bases and at J to 3 bases, leaving 3 bases not matched to a gene. The CDR3 loop is CAWRWDRDYEQYF. CDR3 nucleotide sequence: TGTGCCTGGAGGTGGGACAGGGACTACGAGCAGTACTTC.

A few counts support this clonotype. Here the CDR3 reads CSAAKTGRGEKLFF. In DNA form, the CDR3 reads TGCAGCGCAGCCAAGACAGGGCGGGGTGAAAAACTGTTTTTT. This chain links TRBV29-1 with TRBJ1-4; 7 bases map to TRBD1. Trimming at V came to 7 bases and at J to 7 bases, leaving 12 bases not matched to a gene. Germline V gene data show CDR1 as SQVTM and CDR2 as ANQGSEA. CDR3 size: 14 residues. The entire variable domain, with the rest obtained from reference TRBV29-1 and TRBJ1-4, is as follows: SAVISQKPSRDICQRGTSLTIQCQVDSQVTMMFWYRQQPGQSLTLIATANQGSEATYESGFVIDKFPISRPNLTFSTLTVSNMSPEDSSIYLCSAAKTGRGEKLFFGSGTQLSVL.

This clonotype was seen a handful of times. The rearrangement links TRBV12-3 or TRBV12-4 to TRBJ2-2; perhaps TRBD2 as D (6 bases). This CDR3 is 15 amino acids long. Trimming took off 6 bases at V and 6 bases at J, with 17 bases between the two ends. Written as DNA, the CDR3 is TGTGCCAGCAGCTCGAGTGGGAGGTTGGCCGGGGAGCTGTTTTTT. The encoded protein is CASSSSGRLAGELFF.

A few counts support this clonotype. The rearrangement links TRBV19 to TRBJ2-1, with D perhaps TRBD2 (7 bases). The length of the CDR3 is 16 residues. The V end lost 3 bases, the J end lost 1 base, and 13 bases lay between the germline ends. CDR1 is LNHDA, CDR2 SQIVND, per germline (reference sequence). The CDR3 DNA is TGTGCCAGTAGTATTACGGGGGGCAGGTCCTACAATGAGCAGTTCTTC. Translation gives CASSITGGRSYNEQFF. The entire variable domain, with the rest obtained from reference TRBV19 and TRBJ2-1, is as follows: DGGITQSPKYLFRKEGQNVTLSCEQNLNHDAMYWYRQDPGQGLRLIYYSQIVNDFQKGDIAEGYSVSREKKESFPLTVTSAQKNPTAFYLCASSITGGRSYNEQFFGPGTRLTVL.

The chain couples TRBV7-7 to TRBJ2-5; D not certain. The CDR3 consists of 13 residues. Trimming removed 4 bases from V and 5 bases from J, with 11 bases in between. In germline, CDR1 is SSHAT, CDR2 FNYEAQ (reference sequence). The DNA for the CDR3 is TGTGCCAGCAGCTCCCAGTTTATGGAGACCCAGTACTTC. Its protein product is CASSSQFMETQYF.

This clonotype turned up a few times. The gene calls are TRBV12-3 or TRBV12-4 and TRBJ1-5, with D perhaps TRBD1 (5 bases). Trimming took 6 bases from V and 10 from J, leaving 16 bases between them. The CDR3 loop spans 13 amino acids. DNA for the CDR3: TGTGCCAGCAGCAGAATGGGGCTCCCCCCCCAGCATTTT. This encodes CASSRMGLPPQHF.

The CDR3 coding sequence is TGTGCCAGCAGCCCTCCAGGGGGTAGCGGGGCCCGCACAGATACGCAGTATTTT. Amino acid sequence: CASSPPGGSGARTDTQYF. The chain couples TRBV11-1 to TRBJ2-3; D is possibly TRBD2 (8 bases). The CDR3 is 18 residues long. Germline V CDR1 and CDR2: SGHAT, FQDESV (reference sequence). V lost 5 bases, J lost 1 base, and 22 bases lay in between.

This clonotype was recorded many times. This chain uses TRBV12-3 or TRBV12-4 with TRBJ2-2; D is perhaps TRBD1 (6 bases). This CDR3 region has 15 residues. The V end was cut by 3 bases, the J end by 4 bases, with 12 bases between. The CDR3 region has the DNA TGTGCCAGCAGTTTTTGGGGGCCCGGCACCGGGGAGCTGTTTTTT. As protein: CASSFWGPGTGELFF.

By proportion, this clonotype is medium-sized (0.01 to 0.1%). The chain has TRBV11-2 and TRBJ2-1; 15 bases are a match to TRBD2. The CDR3 spans 21 residues. CDR1 and CDR2 (germline): SGHAT, FQNNGV. The V and J ends lost 0 bases and 8 bases, in that order; junction bases with no gene match: 17. CDR3 in amino acids: CASSLEHPWTSGGGFLDEQFF. The CDR3 DNA reads TGTGCCAGCAGCTTAGAACACCCTTGGACTAGCGGGGGGGGTTTTCTCGATGAGCAGTTCTTC.

The V gene is TRBV4-2, the J gene TRBJ2-3; TRBD2 matches 9 bases. V lost 0 bases to trimming and J lost 7 bases; unmatched junction nucleotides: 11. The CDR3 loop spans 17 amino acids. Germline V CDR1 and CDR2: LGHNA, YNFKEQ. CDR3 bases: TGTGCCAGCAGCCAAGACGGGTTAGCGGGGGAAAGGCATACGCAGTATTTT. This gives the protein CASSQDGLAGERHTQYF.

There are many counts of this clonotype. The chain combines TRBV7-2 with TRBJ2-1; weak D call: TRBD1 (5 bases). Trimming stripped 0 bases from V and 4 bases from J, with 10 bases between. CDR3 length: 15 amino acids. CDR1 is SGHTA, CDR2 FQGNSA, per germline. The CDR3 DNA is TGTGCCAGCAGCTTAGCGCGGCAGGGATACAATGAGCAGTTCTTC. This gives the protein CASSLARQGYNEQFF.

This clonotype was seen at least ten times. The gene calls are TRBV7-2 and TRBJ2-2; weak D call: TRBD1 (6 bases). The CDR3 spans 15 residues. V dropped 5 bases and J dropped 4 bases, with 14 bases sitting between them. Germline V gives CDR1 SGHTA, CDR2 FQGNSA. The CDR3 nucleotides are TGTGCCAGCAGCCTAAGGACAGTAGTCACCGGGGAGCTGTTTTTT. It translates to CASSLRTVVTGELFF.

This clonotype was observed a few times. This chain links TRBV25-1 with TRBJ1-1; D remains unclear. Germline V gene lookup returns CDR1 MGHDK and CDR2 SYGVNS. The CDR3 runs 15 residues. The germline V and J ends were trimmed by 3 bases and 2 bases, with 13 bases remaining between them. The CDR3 DNA reads TGTGCCAGCAGTGATACCATGGGAATAAACACTGAAGCTTTCTTT. Translating it yields CASSDTMGINTEAFF. Drawing the rest from reference TRBV25-1 and TRBJ1-1, the complete variable domain is EADIYQTPRYLVIGTGKKITLECSQTMGHDKMYWYQQDPGMELHLIHYSYGVNSTEKGDLSSESTVSRIRTEHFPLTLESARPSHTSQYLCASSDTMGINTEAFFGQGTRLTVV.

The genes are TRBV11-1 and TRBJ1-2; 8 bases map to TRBD1. This CDR3 has 18 residues. Germline CDR1 is SGHAT and CDR2 is FQDESV (reference sequence). The junction had 20 bases not matched to a gene; V was cut back by 5 bases and J by 6 bases. CDR3 in amino acids: CASSVFGTGQGDKNGYTF. The DNA of the CDR3 is TGTGCCAGCAGCGTGTTTGGGACTGGACAGGGCGATAAGAATGGCTACACCTTC.

This sequence joins TRBV3-1 and TRBJ1-1; D not certain. Between the trimmed V and J ends, which lost 5 bases and 6 bases, there was a span of 16 bases. Germline loops: CDR1 LGHDT, CDR2 YNNKEL (reference sequence). The CDR3 sequence is 14 residues long. The CDR3 reads CASSSYHQTSEAFF. The CDR3 coding sequence is TGTGCCAGCAGCTCCTACCACCAGACGTCTGAAGCTTTCTTT. The complete variable domain, with remaining parts taken from reference TRBV3-1 and TRBJ1-1, reads DTAVSQTPKYLVTQMGNDKSIKCEQNLGHDTMYWYKQDSKKFLKIMFSYNNKELIINETVPNRFSPKSPDKAHLNLHINSLELGDSAVYFCASSSYHQTSEAFFGQGTRLTVV.

This clonotype was seen a handful of times. The chain couples TRBV7-6 to TRBJ2-3; a possible D gene is TRBD1 (6 bases). Trimming cost V 3 bases and J 2 bases, with 9 bases left between them. The germline V gene encodes CDR1 SGHVS and CDR2 FNYEAQ. There are 14 residues in the CDR3. The CDR3, as DNA: TGTGCCAGCAGCTTCACAGGGTACACAGATACGCAGTATTTT. This translates into CASSFTGYTDTQYF.

In this sample, this clonotype turned up many times. This chain connects TRBV4-3 to TRBJ2-1; D not certain. Trimming cost V 0 bases and J 7 bases, with 13 bases left between them. Germline-derived CDR1 and CDR2 are LGHNA and YSLEER. The CDR3 is 15 residues long. CDR3 loop: CASSQESDLTNEQFF. Here the CDR3 DNA reads TGCGCCAGCAGCCAAGAATCCGACTTGACGAATGAGCAGTTCTTC.

This clonotype has only a few counts. The chain carries TRBV20-1 and TRBJ1-6; 7 bases map to TRBD1. Germline loops: CDR1 DFQATT, CDR2 SNEGSKA (reference sequence). The ends lost 1 base at V and 3 bases at J; junction bases unmatched: 6. This CDR3 is built from 16 residues. CDR3 sequence reads: CSARALTGNYNSPLHF. The DNA for the CDR3 is TGCAGTGCTAGAGCCCTGACAGGGAACTATAATTCACCCCTCCACTTT.

This clonotype has just a few counts. The chain employs TRBV4-1 and TRBJ1-2, with D possibly TRBD1 on 6 matching bases. Trimming pared 4 bases from V and 4 bases from J, leaving 13 bases between. The CDR3 runs to 14 residues. Germline lookup yields CDR1 MGHRA and CDR2 YSYEKL. The CDR3 sequence is CASSPTGTRYGYTF. The CDR3 DNA is TGCGCCAGCAGCCCTACCGGGACACGCTATGGCTACACCTTC.

Ten or more counts support this clonotype. The chain recombines TRBV10-3 with TRBJ2-3; TRBD2 matches at 8 bases. CDR3 length: 14 amino acids. Losses at the gene ends were 7 bases for V and 4 bases for J; bases not matched to a gene: 7. Germline V gives CDR1 ENHRY, CDR2 SYGVKD. DNA for the CDR3: TGTGCCATCACTCTTAGCGGGGCCGCAGATACGCAGTATTTT. This codes for CAITLSGAADTQYF.

This clonotype has a handful of counts. The rearrangement links TRBV7-2 to TRBJ2-7, with a possible D match to TRBD1 (6 bases). Trimming shortened V by 4 bases and J by 6 bases, and 16 bases separated the two germline ends. Germline-derived CDR1 and CDR2 are SGHTA and FQGNSA. The length of the CDR3 is 14 residues. The CDR3 DNA reads as TGTGCCAGCAGCTCCGGGACAAAACGGTCCGAGCAGTACTTC. This translates into CASSSGTKRSEQYF.

The gene calls are TRBV7-9 and TRBJ2-7; D possibly matches TRBD1 or TRBD2 (5 bases each). The V gene's germline CDR1 is SEHNR and CDR2 FQNEAQ (reference sequence). The CDR3 length is 13 residues. V was shortened by 5 bases and J by 4 bases, with 12 bases between the two germline ends. The CDR3 loop is CASSPRDGYEQYV. The CDR3 nucleotides are TGTGCCAGCAGCCCCCGGGACGGGTACGAGCAGTACGTC.

Ten or more counts support this clonotype. This chain uses TRBV7-2 with TRBJ1-6; 10 bases agree with TRBD1. The length of the CDR3 is 15 residues. CDR1 is SGHTA and CDR2 is FQGNSA in the germline V gene. After removal of 6 bases from V and 13 bases from J, the junction contained 12 bases not matched to a gene. The CDR3 region has the DNA TGTGCCAGCAGACTGGGGGGACAGGGGATATCGCCCCTCCACTTT. Protein sequence: CASRLGGQGISPLHF.

The chain links TRBV3-1 to TRBJ2-5; the D is unclear. The V and J ends lost 3 bases and 5 bases respectively, with 7 bases between them. Germline CDR1 reads LGHDT; CDR2 reads YNNKEL (reference sequence). This CDR3 contains 12 residues. The CDR3 loop reads CASSHKAETQYF. CDR3 nucleotides: TGTGCCAGCAGCCATAAAGCGGAGACCCAGTACTTC.

At least ten counts were recorded for this clonotype. This sequence joins TRBV5-1 and TRBJ1-1; no clear D gene. Germline V gene sequence: CDR1 SGHRS, CDR2 YFSETQ. The CDR3 covers 14 residues. Trimming shortened V by 3 bases and J by 1 base, and 10 bases separated the two germline ends. The CDR3 loop reads CASSSLERNTEAFF. CDR3 DNA sequence: TGCGCCAGCAGCTCTCTCGAGAGGAACACTGAAGCTTTCTTT.

This clonotype was seen more than once but under ten times. The chain recombines TRBV19 with TRBJ2-3; 10 bases are shared with TRBD1. Germline CDR1 LNHDA, CDR2 SQIVND (reference sequence). Trimming took 5 bases from V and 4 from J; bases not matched to a gene: 12. The CDR3 loop spans 17 amino acids. The CDR3, as DNA: TGTGCCAGTAGTGTTCTCCCGGGACAGGGGTTTGCAGATACGCAGTATTTT. It translates to CASSVLPGQGFADTQYF.

This clonotype has ten or more counts. The rearrangement links TRBV24-1 to TRBJ2-2; no definite D call. V was clipped by 4 bases and J by 7 bases, with 12 bases between them. The CDR3 length is 14 residues. The germline V gene encodes CDR1 KGHDR and CDR2 SFDVKD. The CDR3 DNA follows: TGTGCCACCAGTGACGAAGTAGGGTACGGGGAGCTGTTTTTT. Translating gives CATSDEVGYGELFF.

The sample holds many counts of this clonotype. The chain is built from TRBV12-3 or TRBV12-4 and TRBJ2-1, with 8 positions matching TRBD2. The J segment lost 6 bases and the V segment lost 4 bases, leaving 8 bases of the junction unmatched. CDR3 length equals 15 residues. The CDR3 coding sequence is TGTGCCAGCAGTTGGTCAGCGGGGGCCCTCAATGAGCAGTTCTTC. This translates into CASSWSAGALNEQFF.